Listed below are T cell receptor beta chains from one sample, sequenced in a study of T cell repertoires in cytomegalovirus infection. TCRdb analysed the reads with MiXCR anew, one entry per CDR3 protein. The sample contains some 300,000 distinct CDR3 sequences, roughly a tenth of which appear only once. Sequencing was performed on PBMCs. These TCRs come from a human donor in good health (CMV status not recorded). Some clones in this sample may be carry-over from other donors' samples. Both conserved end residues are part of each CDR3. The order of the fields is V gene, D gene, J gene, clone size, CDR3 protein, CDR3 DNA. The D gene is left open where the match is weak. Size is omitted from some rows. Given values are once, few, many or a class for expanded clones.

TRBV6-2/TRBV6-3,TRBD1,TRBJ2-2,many,CASRVTGGITGELFF,TGTGCCAGCAGAGTGACAGGGGGCATTACCGGGGAGCTGTTTTTT
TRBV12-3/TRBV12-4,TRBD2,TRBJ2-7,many,CASSWGGMGEQYF,TGTGCCAGCAGCTGGGGGGGGATGGGCGAGCAGTACTTC
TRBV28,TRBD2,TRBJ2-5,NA,CASSGVAGAGETQYF,TGTGCCAGCAGCGGTGTAGCGGGGGCGGGAGAGACCCAGTACTTC
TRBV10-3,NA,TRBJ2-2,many,CAINRVVAGELFF,TGTGCCATCAACCGGGTCGTAGCCGGGGAGCTGTTTTTT
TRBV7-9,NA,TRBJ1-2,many,CASSLAGIGYGYTF,TGTGCCAGCAGCTTAGCGGGCATTGGTTATGGCTACACCTTC
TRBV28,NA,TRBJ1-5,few,CASSPPRAALTGQPQHF,TGTGCCAGCAGCCCTCCCCGGGCGGCACTAACAGGTCAGCCCCAGCATTTT
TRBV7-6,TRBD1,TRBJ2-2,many,CASSLPIRTGGLRTGELFF,TGTGCCAGCAGCTTACCTATCAGGACAGGGGGGTTGAGAACCGGGGAGCTGTTTTTT
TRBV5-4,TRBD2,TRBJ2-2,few,CASSSGVGRGGITGELFF,TGTGCCAGCAGTTCTGGGGTAGGGCGGGGGGGCATCACCGGGGAGCTGTTTTTT
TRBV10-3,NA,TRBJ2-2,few,CAISEGTVGPINTGELFF,TGTGCCATCAGTGAGGGCACAGTGGGTCCGATCAACACCGGGGAGCTGTTTTTT
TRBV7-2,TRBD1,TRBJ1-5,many,CASRLGQGPNQPQHF,TGTGCCAGCAGATTGGGACAGGGCCCCAATCAGCCCCAGCATTTT
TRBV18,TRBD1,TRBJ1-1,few,CASSQGQATGGTEAFF,TGTGCCAGCTCTCAGGGACAGGCTACAGGGGGCACTGAAGCTTTCTTT
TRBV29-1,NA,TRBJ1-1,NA,CSVEGRPATEAFF,TGCAGCGTTGAAGGAAGGCCAGCCACTGAAGCTTTCTTT
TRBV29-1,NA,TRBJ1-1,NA,CSAFIQLNTEAFF,TGCAGCGCCTTTATACAGCTAAACACTGAAGCTTTCTTT
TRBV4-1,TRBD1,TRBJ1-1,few,CASSQATGVTTEAFF,TGCGCCAGCAGCCAAGCAACAGGGGTGACGACTGAAGCTTTCTTT
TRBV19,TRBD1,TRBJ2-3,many,CASRPRDSLTDTQYF,TGTGCCAGTAGGCCCCGGGACAGTCTAACCGATACGCAGTATTTT
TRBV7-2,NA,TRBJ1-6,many,CASSLAGGTLHF,TGTGCCAGCAGCTTAGCAGGGGGTACCCTCCACTTT
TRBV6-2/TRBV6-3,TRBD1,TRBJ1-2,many,CASSSGTGSYGYTF,TGTGCCAGCAGTAGCGGGACAGGGAGCTATGGCTACACCTTC
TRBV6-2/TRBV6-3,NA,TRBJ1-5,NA,CATRRGVYSNQPQHF,TGTGCCACCAGGCGGGGAGTTTATAGCAATCAGCCCCAGCATTTT
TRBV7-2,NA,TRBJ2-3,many,CASSLDGQGDTQYF,TGTGCCAGCAGCTTAGACGGGCAAGGAGATACGCAGTATTTT
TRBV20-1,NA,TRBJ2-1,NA,CSAAGLTNEQFF,TGCAGTGCTGCCGGACTAACTAATGAGCAGTTCTTC
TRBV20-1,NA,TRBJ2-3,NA,CSAKPGHSTDTQYF,TGCAGTGCCAAACCGGGACACAGCACAGATACGCAGTATTTT
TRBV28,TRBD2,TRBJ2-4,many,CASTIPGRDVQYF,TGTGCCAGCACCATTCCGGGGAGGGACGTTCAGTACTTC
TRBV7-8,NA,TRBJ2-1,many,CASSWGDLGYNEQFF,TGTGCCAGCAGCTGGGGGGACTTGGGGTACAATGAGCAGTTCTTC
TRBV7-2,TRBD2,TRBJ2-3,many,CASSPTSGGPSRTDTQYF,TGTGCCAGCAGCCCGACTAGCGGGGGGCCCAGCCGTACAGATACGCAGTATTTT
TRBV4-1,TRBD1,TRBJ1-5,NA,CASSPRQGAGSNQPQHF,TGCGCCAGCAGCCCTCGACAGGGGGCGGGGAGCAATCAGCCCCAGCATTTT
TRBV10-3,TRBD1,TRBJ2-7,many,CAISGRDRGVGAYEQYF,TGTGCCATCAGTGGTCGGGACAGGGGAGTAGGAGCCTACGAGCAGTACTTC
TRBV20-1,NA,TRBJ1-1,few,CSARGRETGNTEAFF,TGCAGTGCTAGAGGAAGGGAGACAGGGAACACTGAAGCTTTCTTT
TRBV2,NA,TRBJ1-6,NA,CASSRPYNSPLHF,TGTGCCAGCAGCCGACCATACAATTCACCCCTCCACTTT
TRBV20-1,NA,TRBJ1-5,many,CSAGGVGPQHF,TGCAGTGCTGGGGGTGTAGGGCCCCAGCATTTT
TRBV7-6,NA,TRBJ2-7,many,CASSLVRAGSYEQYF,TGTGCCAGCAGCTTAGTAAGAGCAGGATCCTACGAGCAGTACTTC
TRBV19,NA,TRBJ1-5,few,CASSTGHRGGNQPQHF,TGTGCCAGTAGCACAGGACACCGAGGGGGCAATCAGCCCCAGCATTTT
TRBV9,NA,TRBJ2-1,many,CASSALSGSSYNEQFF,TGTGCCAGCAGCGCTCTCAGTGGGAGCTCCTACAATGAGCAGTTCTTC
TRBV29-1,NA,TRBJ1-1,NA,CSVRGDPNTEAFF,TGCAGCGTTCGGGGGGATCCGAACACTGAAGCTTTCTTT
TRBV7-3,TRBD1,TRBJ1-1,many,CASSPTTGGNTEAFF,TGTGCCAGCAGCCCGACGACAGGGGGGAACACTGAAGCTTTCTTT
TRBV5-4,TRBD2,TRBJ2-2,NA,CAGSGEAHTGELFF,TGTGCCGGTAGCGGGGAGGCGCACACCGGGGAGCTGTTTTTT
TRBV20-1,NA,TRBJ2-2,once,CSASWGANTGELFF,TGCAGTGCTAGCTGGGGGGCGAACACCGGGGAGCTGTTTTTT
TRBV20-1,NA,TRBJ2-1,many,CSARDRRGNEQFF,TGCAGTGCTAGAGATAGGAGGGGCAATGAGCAGTTCTTC
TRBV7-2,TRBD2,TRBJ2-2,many,CASSFAKPGGAGTGELFF,TGTGCCAGCAGCTTTGCGAAGCCGGGGGGGGCGGGTACCGGGGAGCTGTTTTTT
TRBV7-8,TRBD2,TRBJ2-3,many,CASSLLTGGNNSTDTQYF,TGTGCCAGCAGCTTACTTACGGGGGGGAATAATAGCACAGATACGCAGTATTTT
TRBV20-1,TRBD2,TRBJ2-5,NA,CSAPTSGALVETQYF,TGCAGTGCTCCGACTAGCGGGGCCTTAGTTGAGACCCAGTACTTC